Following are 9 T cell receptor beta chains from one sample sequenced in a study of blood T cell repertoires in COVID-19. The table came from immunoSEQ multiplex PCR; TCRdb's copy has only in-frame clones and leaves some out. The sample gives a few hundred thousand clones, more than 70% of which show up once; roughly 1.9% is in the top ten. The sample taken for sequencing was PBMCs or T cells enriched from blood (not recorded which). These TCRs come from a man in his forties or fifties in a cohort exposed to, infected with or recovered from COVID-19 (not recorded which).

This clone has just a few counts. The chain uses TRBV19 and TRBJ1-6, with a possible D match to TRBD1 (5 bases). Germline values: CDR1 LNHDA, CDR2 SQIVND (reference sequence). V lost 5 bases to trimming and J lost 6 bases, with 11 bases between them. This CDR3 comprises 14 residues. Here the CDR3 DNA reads TGTGCCAGTAGTCGCCGGGACTCTAATTCACCCCTCCACTTT. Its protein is CASSRRDSNSPLHF.

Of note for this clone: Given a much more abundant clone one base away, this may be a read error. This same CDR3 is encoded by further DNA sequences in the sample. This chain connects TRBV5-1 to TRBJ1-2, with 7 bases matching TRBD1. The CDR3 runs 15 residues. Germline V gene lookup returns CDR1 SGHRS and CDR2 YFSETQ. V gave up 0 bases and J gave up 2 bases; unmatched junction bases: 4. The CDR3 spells CASSLGGTENYGYTF. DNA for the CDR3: TGCGCCAGCAGCTTGGGGGGGACAGAGAACTATGGCTACACCTTC.

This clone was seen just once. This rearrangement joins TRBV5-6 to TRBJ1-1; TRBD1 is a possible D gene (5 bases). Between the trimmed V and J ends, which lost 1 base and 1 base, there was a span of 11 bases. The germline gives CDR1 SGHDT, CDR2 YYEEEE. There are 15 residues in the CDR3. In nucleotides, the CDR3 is TGTGCCAGCAGCTTGTCCGGACACCCGAACACTGAAGCTTTCTTT. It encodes CASSLSGHPNTEAFF.

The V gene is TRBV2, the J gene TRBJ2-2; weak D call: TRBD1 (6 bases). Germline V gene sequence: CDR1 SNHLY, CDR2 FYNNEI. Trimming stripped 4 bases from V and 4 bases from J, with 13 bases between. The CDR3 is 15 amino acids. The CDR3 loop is CASSVQGGSTGELFF. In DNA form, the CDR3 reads TGTGCCAGCAGTGTACAGGGCGGAAGCACCGGGGAGCTGTTTTTT.

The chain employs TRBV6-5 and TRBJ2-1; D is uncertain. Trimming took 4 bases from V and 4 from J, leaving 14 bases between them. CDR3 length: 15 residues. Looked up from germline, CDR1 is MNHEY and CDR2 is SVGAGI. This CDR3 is CASSSLASGYNEQFF. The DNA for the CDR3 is TGTGCCAGCAGTTCTCTTGCGTCCGGGTACAATGAGCAGTTCTTC.

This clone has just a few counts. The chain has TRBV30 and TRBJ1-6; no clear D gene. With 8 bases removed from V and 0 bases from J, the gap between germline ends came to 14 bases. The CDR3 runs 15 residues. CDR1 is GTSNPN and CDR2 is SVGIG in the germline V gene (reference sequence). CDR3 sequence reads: CARRTGSSYNSPLHF. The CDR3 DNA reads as TGTGCCCGTCGGACGGGAAGCTCCTATAATTCACCCCTCCACTTT.

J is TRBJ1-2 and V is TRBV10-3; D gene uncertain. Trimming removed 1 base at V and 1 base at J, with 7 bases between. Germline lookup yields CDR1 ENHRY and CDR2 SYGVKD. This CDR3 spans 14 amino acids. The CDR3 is CAISEFAVNYGYTF. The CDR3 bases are TGTGCCATCAGTGAGTTTGCGGTTAACTATGGCTACACCTTC.

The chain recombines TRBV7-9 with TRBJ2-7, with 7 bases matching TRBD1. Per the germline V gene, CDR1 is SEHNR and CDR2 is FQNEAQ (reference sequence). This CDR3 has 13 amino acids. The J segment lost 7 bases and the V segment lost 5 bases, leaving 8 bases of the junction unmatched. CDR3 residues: CASSIKQGWEQYF. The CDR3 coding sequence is TGTGCCAGCAGCATTAAACAGGGGTGGGAGCAGTACTTC.

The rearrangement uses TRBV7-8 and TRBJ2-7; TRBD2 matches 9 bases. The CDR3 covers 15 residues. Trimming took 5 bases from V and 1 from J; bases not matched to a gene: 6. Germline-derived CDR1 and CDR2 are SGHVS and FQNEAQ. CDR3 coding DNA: TGTGCCAGCAGCCCTTTAGCGGGAGTGTCCTACGAGCAGTACTTC. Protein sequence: CASSPLAGVSYEQYF.